Each of the 25 T cell receptor beta chains below was sequenced from the same sample in a study of shared clonotypes between healthy human individuals. Libraries were prepared by immunoSEQ multiplex PCR; TCRdb keeps only in-frame clonotypes and omits some of them. The sample has approximately 2.4 million clones, roughly 95% seen once; the top ten hold approximately 0.13%. The sequenced sample consisted of naive CD4+ T cells sorted from blood. The subset: CD45RA+ positively selected. The receptor set was obtained from a man aged 18 to 29 in good health.

This rearrangement joins TRBV30 to TRBJ1-1; D is ambiguous. V lost 2 bases and J lost 0, with 7 bases in between. From germline, CDR1 is GTSNPN and CDR2 SVGIG (reference sequence). The CDR3 length is 13 residues. CDR3 region: CAWSFVMNTEAFF. For the CDR3, the DNA is TGTGCCTGGAGTTTTGTCATGAACACTGAAGCTTTCTTT.

The chain employs TRBV5-8 and TRBJ1-6; D unclear. The V end lost 5 bases, the J end lost 9 bases, and 18 bases lay between the germline ends. This CDR3 has 15 residues. The germline CDR1 and CDR2 sequences are SGHTS and YDEGEE. For the CDR3, the DNA is TGTGCCAGCAGACCCGCAGGTCCCTACTTTTCACCCCTCCACTTT. Protein: CASRPAGPYFSPLHF.

This chain joins TRBV29-1 and TRBJ1-1, with D possibly TRBD1 on 5 matching bases. Trimming pared 7 bases from V and 1 base from J, leaving 10 bases between. This CDR3 spans 12 amino acids. Germline lookup yields CDR1 SQVTM and CDR2 ANQGSEA. CDR3 amino acids: CSADSRNTEAFF. CDR3 sequence (DNA): TGCAGCGCCGACAGTCGGAACACTGAAGCTTTCTTT.

The chain couples TRBV18 to TRBJ1-5; possible D gene TRBD1, 5 bases. CDR1 and CDR2 from the germline V gene are KGHSH and LQKENI. Trimming cost V 4 bases and J 6 bases, with 16 bases left between them. The CDR3 is 15 amino acids. CDR3 DNA: TGTGCCAGCTCACAAGGGCAGGGTAAGGCTCAGCCCCAGCATTTT. Protein: CASSQGQGKAQPQHF.

The gene calls are TRBV7-2 and TRBJ2-7, with D tentatively TRBD1 (6 bases). This CDR3 is built from 15 residues. The germline V gene has CDR1 SGHTA and CDR2 FQGNSA. Trimming removed 1 base from V and 3 bases from J, with 13 bases in between. CDR3: CASSLEQGPSYEQYF. The CDR3 nucleotides are TGTGCCAGCAGCTTAGAACAGGGACCAAGCTACGAGCAGTACTTC.

The chain joins TRBV6-5 to TRBJ2-3, with D possibly being TRBD2 (6 bases). The CDR3 contains 15 residues. Germline-derived CDR1 and CDR2 are MNHEY and SVGAGI. V was clipped by 4 bases and J by 4 bases, with 15 bases between them. The CDR3, as DNA: TGTGCCAGCAGTTCTGTCGGAGGGAGAGCAGATACGCAGTATTTT. Amino acids: CASSSVGGRADTQYF.

The table lists this clone with a count of one. The V call is TRBV19, the J call TRBJ1-5; 7 bases line up with TRBD1. V trimming: 8 bases; J trimming: 0 bases; junction bases outside the gene matches: 4. Germline V gene data show CDR1 as LNHDA and CDR2 as SQIVND (reference sequence). The CDR3 has 14 residues. The CDR3 loop is CASSGTDSNQPQHF. CDR3 bases: TGTGCCAGTTCCGGGACAGATAGCAATCAGCCCCAGCATTTT. The full variable domain, rest sourced from reference TRBV19 and TRBJ1-5, is DGGITQSPKYLFRKEGQNVTLSCEQNLNHDAMYWYRQDPGQGLRLIYYSQIVNDFQKGDIAEGYSVSREKKESFPLTVTSAQKNPTAFYLCASSGTDSNQPQHFGDGTRLSIL.

The chain employs TRBV5-1 and TRBJ2-7; unclear D gene. V was shortened by 5 bases and J by 6 bases, with 18 bases between the two germline ends. Per the germline V gene, CDR1 is SGHRS and CDR2 is YFSETQ. The CDR3 runs to 14 residues. The CDR3 region has the DNA TGCGCCAGCAGTAAGGCCGTCGACATCACCGAGCAGTACTTC. Residues: CASSKAVDITEQYF.

To note about this clone: This sample also contains other DNA sequences that code for the same CDR3. The chain joins TRBV5-1 to TRBJ2-7; maybe TRBD2 (6 bases). Germline assignment: CDR1 SGHRS and CDR2 YFSETQ. V was pared by 3 bases and J by 5 bases, with 12 bases between. The CDR3 sequence is 13 residues long. As DNA, the CDR3 is TGCGCCAGCAGCTCGCGGGACGTAAACGAGCAGTACTTC. This gives the protein CASSSRDVNEQYF.

The chain has TRBV28 and TRBJ2-7; 9 bases line up with TRBD1. CDR1 is MDHEN, CDR2 SYDVKM, per germline. CDR3 size: 15 residues. V dropped 5 bases and J dropped 2; count of bases not matched to a gene: 7. The CDR3 DNA is TGTGCCAGCAGTCTGCCGGGACAGGGCCCCTACGAGCAGTACTTC. It encodes CASSLPGQGPYEQYF.

The J gene is TRBJ2-7, the V gene TRBV5-1; no reliable D call. Germline CDR1 reads SGHRS; CDR2 reads YFSETQ. The CDR3 covers 14 residues. V lost 2 bases, J lost 2 bases, and 11 bases lay in between. CDR3 loop: CASSFPGSTYEQYF. CDR3 DNA: TGCGCCAGCAGCTTCCCAGGTAGTACCTACGAGCAGTACTTC.

The chain combines TRBV7-9 with TRBJ2-1, with TRBD1 identical over 8 bases. Germline CDR1 SEHNR, CDR2 FQNEAQ (reference sequence). V lost 5 bases, J lost 9 bases, and 9 bases stayed unmatched. The CDR3 extends over 14 amino acids. CDR3 region: CASSQDGRGLEQFF. The CDR3, as DNA: TGTGCCAGCAGCCAAGACGGCAGGGGGCTTGAGCAGTTCTTC. Drawing the rest from reference TRBV7-9 and TRBJ2-1, the complete variable domain is DTGVSQNPRHKITKRGQNVTFRCDPISEHNRLYWYRQTLGQGPEFLTYFQNEAQLEKSRLLSDRFSAERPKGSFSTLEIQRTEQGDSAMYLCASSQDGRGLEQFFGPGTRLTVL.

CDR3 sequence reads: CAWSPSKGPGGNQPQHF. The CDR3 DNA is TGTGCCTGGAGTCCTTCGAAGGGGCCAGGGGGCAATCAGCCCCAGCATTTT. The chain is built from TRBV30 and TRBJ1-5, with D possibly being TRBD1 (6 bases). There are 17 residues in the CDR3. Germline CDR1 reads GTSNPN; CDR2 reads SVGIG (reference sequence). Trimming pared 2 bases from V and 2 bases from J, leaving 19 bases between.

The rearrangement links TRBV18 to TRBJ2-3, with TRBD2 as a possible D gene (7 bases). The CDR3 covers 15 residues. Looked up from germline, CDR1 is KGHSH and CDR2 is LQKENI. Trimming took 3 bases from V and 2 from J, leaving 12 bases between them. This CDR3 reads CASSPWGGATDTQYF. As DNA, the CDR3 is TGTGCCAGCTCACCCTGGGGGGGGGCCACAGATACGCAGTATTTT.

The chain couples TRBV5-6 to TRBJ1-5, with D maybe TRBD1 (5 bases). This CDR3 contains 16 residues. In germline, CDR1 is SGHDT, CDR2 YYEEEE. With 4 bases removed from V and 2 bases from J, the gap between germline ends came to 16 bases. This CDR3 reads CASSPQGVLGNQPQHF. In DNA form, the CDR3 reads TGTGCCAGCAGCCCGCAGGGAGTCTTGGGCAATCAGCCCCAGCATTTT.

Comments on this clone: This sample also contains other DNA sequences that code for the same CDR3. J is TRBJ1-3 and V is TRBV5-1, with a possible D match to TRBD1 (6 bases). V was pared by 3 bases and J by 0 bases, with 10 bases between. The length of the CDR3 is 15 residues. CDR1 and CDR2 from the germline V gene are SGHRS and YFSETQ. The CDR3 sequence: CASSSTGSSGNTIYF. The CDR3 DNA reads TGCGCCAGCAGCTCAACAGGGAGCTCTGGAAACACCATATATTTT.

This clone was picked up one time. The rearrangement joins TRBV7-2 to TRBJ1-5; tentative D call: TRBD1 (5 bases). The V gene's germline CDR1 is SGHTA and CDR2 FQGNSA. Trimming left V 1 base short and J 2 bases short, with 12 bases between. The length of the CDR3 is 16 residues. CDR3 loop: CASSLGTPAGNQPQHF. In DNA, the CDR3 is TGTGCCAGCAGCTTAGGGACACCGGCGGGCAATCAGCCCCAGCATTTT.

V and J are TRBV28 and TRBJ2-7; D may be TRBD1 or TRBD2 (5 bases each). CDR3 length: 13 residues. Trimming shortened V by 7 bases and J by 4 bases, and 14 bases separated the two germline ends. From germline, CDR1 is MDHEN and CDR2 SYDVKM. CDR3 protein: CASTGQKGYEQYF. The CDR3 DNA reads TGTGCCAGCACGGGGCAAAAGGGATACGAGCAGTACTTC.

The CDR3 nucleotides are TGTGCCAGCAGTCCTTCGGGCCTTGGAATAGATACGCAGTATTTT. Residues: CASSPSGLGIDTQYF. The chain is built from TRBV28 and TRBJ2-3; unclear D gene. V was shortened by 5 bases and J by 5 bases, with 17 bases between the two germline ends. Per the germline V gene, CDR1 is MDHEN and CDR2 is SYDVKM. This CDR3 is 15 amino acids long.

This clone was seen just once. Here the CDR3 reads CASSEDIGTETQYF. CDR3 DNA: TGTGCCAGCAGTGAAGATATAGGGACAGAGACCCAGTACTTC. The chain carries TRBV6-1 and TRBJ2-5; possibly TRBD1 or TRBD2 for D (5 bases each). The CDR3 is 14 residues long. V lost 1 base and J lost 4, with 10 bases in between. Looked up from germline, CDR1 is MNHNS and CDR2 is SASEGT.

The chain employs TRBV7-2 and TRBJ2-3; possibly TRBD2 for D (6 bases). Trimming took off 5 bases at V and 2 bases at J, with 14 bases between the two ends. CDR1 is SGHTA, CDR2 FQGNSA, per germline. The CDR3 loop spans 15 amino acids. The CDR3 reads CASSPSGTYTDTQYF. Written as DNA, the CDR3 is TGTGCCAGCAGCCCCTCCGGGACTTACACAGATACGCAGTATTTT.

The CDR3 nucleotides are TGTGCCAGCAGCCGGGGACCGTCGTCCTACGAGCAGTACTTC. This sequence encodes CASSRGPSSYEQYF. The chain uses TRBV7-6 and TRBJ2-7, with D perhaps being TRBD1 or TRBD2 (5 bases each). The CDR3 is 14 residues long. Germline V gene lookup returns CDR1 SGHVS and CDR2 FNYEAQ. V lost 5 bases and J 1 base, leaving 12 bases between the germline ends.

The chain links TRBV2 to TRBJ1-2, with D hard to call. CDR1 SNHLY and CDR2 FYNNEI come from the germline V gene. CDR3 length: 13 amino acids. V lost 3 bases, J lost 4 bases, and 9 bases lay in between. The CDR3 is CASSDDRSYGYTF. The DNA of the CDR3 is TGTGCCAGCAGTGACGACCGGAGCTATGGCTACACCTTC.

This clone was detected once. The genes are TRBV7-9 and TRBJ1-2; perhaps TRBD1 as D (5 bases). Germline V gene data show CDR1 as SEHNR and CDR2 as FQNEAQ (reference sequence). Trimming removed 1 base from V and 1 base from J, with 7 bases in between. This CDR3 has 14 residues. This CDR3 reads CASSLGGGNYGYTF. The CDR3 DNA follows: TGTGCCAGCAGCTTAGGTGGGGGTAACTATGGCTACACCTTC.

This chain uses TRBV5-1 with TRBJ2-5; weak D call: TRBD1 (6 bases). The CDR3 length is 15 residues. V gave up 4 bases and J gave up 4 bases, with 17 bases separating them. Germline CDR1 and CDR2: SGHRS and YFSETQ. CDR3 in amino acids: CASSALQGEGETQYF. CDR3 nucleotides: TGCGCCAGCAGCGCCTTACAGGGCGAAGGAGAGACCCAGTACTTC.